The 19 T cell receptor beta chains presented below share a single source sample, sequenced in a study of T cells in Graves' hyperthyroidism and ophthalmopathy. Amplified TCR beta CDR3 regions came from RNA transcripts. The HTBI primer set was used in a first-round RT-PCR of the TCR CDR3. One entry per CDR3 protein results from TCRdb running MiXCR on the multiplex PCR reads. The sample has some 500,000 distinct CDR3 sequences, roughly an eighth seen once; the top ten hold under 20%. The sample comprised blood. Receptors were obtained from a woman younger than 35 with Graves' hyperthyroidism.

This clonotype was detected many times. The chain uses TRBV15 and TRBJ1-2; maybe TRBD1 (5 bases). This CDR3 spans 14 amino acids. Germline CDR1 and CDR2: LNHNV and YYDKDF (reference sequence). The V end lost 3 bases, the J end lost 4 bases, and 12 bases lay between the germline ends. CDR3 in DNA: TGTGCCACCAGCAGCGTCCGGGACGGCTATGGCTACACCTTC. It yields the protein CATSSVRDGYGYTF.

This clonotype occurred many times. J is TRBJ2-7 and V is TRBV4-1; D is perhaps TRBD1 (6 bases). The CDR3 consists of 15 residues. CDR1 MGHRA and CDR2 YSYEKL come from the germline V gene. V lost 1 base to trimming and J lost 9 bases, with 19 bases between them. This chain's CDR3 is CASSQVLGHPVGQYF. CDR3 in DNA: TGCGCCAGCAGCCAAGTTCTGGGACACCCTGTGGGGCAGTACTTC.

The table lists this clonotype with many counts. V and J are TRBV12-3 or TRBV12-4 and TRBJ2-1; 12 bases match TRBD2. The CDR3 has 19 residues. Losses at the gene ends were 6 bases for V and 9 bases for J; bases not matched to a gene: 21. CDR3 nucleotide sequence: TGTGCCAGCAGCCCGGGACTAGCGGGCAGAGGGAGTACTTGGGGTGAGCAGTTCTTC. Residues: CASSPGLAGRGSTWGEQFF.

V usage is TRBV9 and J usage is TRBJ2-3; no firm D call. The CDR3 spans 15 residues. Looked up from germline, CDR1 is SGDLS and CDR2 is YYNGEE. Trimming removed 1 base from V and 0 bases from J, with 9 bases in between. Here the CDR3 reads CASSVHAGSTDTQYF. The CDR3 coding sequence is TGTGCCAGCAGCGTACACGCCGGGAGCACAGATACGCAGTATTTT. Together with reference TRBV9 and TRBJ2-3, the CDR3 gives the full variable domain: DSGVTQTPKHLITATGQRVTLRCSPRSGDLSVYWYQQSLDQGLQFLIQYYNGEERAKGNILERFSAQQFPDLHSELNLSSLELGDSALYFCASSVHAGSTDTQYFGPGTRLTVL.

This clonotype was counted a few times. CDR3 nucleotide sequence: TGTGCCAGCAGCTTTACAGGGGGCGAGAGCACAGATACGCAGTATTTT. Residues: CASSFTGGESTDTQYF. The J gene is TRBJ2-3, the V gene TRBV7-9; TRBD1 matches at 9 bases. Looked up from germline, CDR1 is SEHNR and CDR2 is FQNEAQ (reference sequence). The junction had 4 bases not matched to a gene; V was cut back by 3 bases and J by 0 bases. The CDR3 sequence is 16 residues long.

This clonotype has ten or more counts. The V call is TRBV7-9, the J call TRBJ1-6; D may be TRBD1 (5 bases). Trimming pared 4 bases from V and 7 bases from J, leaving 14 bases between. There are 15 residues in the CDR3. Germline loops: CDR1 SEHNR, CDR2 FQNEAQ (reference sequence). In DNA form, the CDR3 reads TGTGCCAGCAGCTCCTCGCAGGGCATGAATTCACCCCTCCACTTT. The encoded protein is CASSSSQGMNSPLHF.

This clonotype was seen repeatedly, ten times or more. The chain joins TRBV9 to TRBJ2-1, with D hard to call. V was shortened by 0 bases and J by 6 bases, with 13 bases between the two germline ends. The CDR3 spans 15 residues. Germline CDR1 SGDLS, CDR2 YYNGEE. The CDR3: CASSVALLHINEQFF. Here the CDR3 DNA reads TGTGCCAGCAGCGTAGCCCTTTTACACATCAATGAGCAGTTCTTC. Supplemented by reference TRBV9 and TRBJ2-1, the full variable domain reads DSGVTQTPKHLITATGQRVTLRCSPRSGDLSVYWYQQSLDQGLQFLIQYYNGEERAKGNILERFSAQQFPDLHSELNLSSLELGDSALYFCASSVALLHINEQFFGPGTRLTVL.

The chain joins TRBV6-1 to TRBJ2-7, with unresolved D. Trimming stripped 8 bases from V and 5 bases from J, with 10 bases between. Germline V gives CDR1 MNHNS, CDR2 SASEGT. CDR3 size: 11 residues. CDR3 amino acids: CASLLVHEQYF. The DNA of the CDR3 is TGTGCCAGCTTGCTTGTCCACGAGCAGTACTTC.

The sample holds a few counts of this clonotype. The chain combines TRBV12-3 or TRBV12-4 with TRBJ2-1; D unresolved. Trimming took off 6 bases at V and 7 bases at J, with 4 bases between the two ends. The CDR3 covers 10 residues. CDR3 protein: CASRGNEQFF. In nucleotides, the CDR3 is TGTGCCAGCAGGGGTAATGAGCAGTTCTTC.

This clonotype was detected many times. The rearrangement links TRBV27 to TRBJ2-1; TRBD1 or TRBD2 may be the D gene (5 bases each). Germline CDR1 and CDR2: MNHEY and SMNVEV (reference sequence). The CDR3 covers 15 residues. Between the trimmed V and J ends, which lost 5 bases and 4 bases, there was a span of 15 bases. The DNA of the CDR3 is TGTGCCAGCAGTCCCGGGGCTAGCAGTTACAATGAGCAGTTCTTC. Protein sequence: CASSPGASSYNEQFF.

This clonotype was counted at least ten times. This rearrangement joins TRBV5-1 to TRBJ2-3; D unclear. The CDR3 has 14 amino acids. Germline V gene lookup returns CDR1 SGHRS and CDR2 YFSETQ. V lost 3 bases and J lost 4, with 12 bases in between. The CDR3 spells CASSSPQKADTQYF. In DNA form, the CDR3 reads TGCGCCAGCAGCTCGCCCCAGAAGGCAGATACGCAGTATTTT.

As concerns this clonotype: A much more abundant neighbour one base away suggests this may be a read error. Since no conserved phenylalanine or tryptophan closes the CDR3, a read error is the likely cause. The chain uses TRBV29-1 and TRBJ2-7; 7 bases align to TRBD2. CDR1 and CDR2 (germline): SQVTM, ANQGSEA. This CDR3 comprises 13 residues. V lost 2 bases to trimming and J lost 3 bases; unmatched junction nucleotides: 4. The CDR3 DNA sequence: TGCAGCGTTGAACTGGGGGGGGTCTACGAGCAGTACCTC. Its translation: CSVELGGVYEQYL.

The chain links TRBV7-2 to TRBJ2-1, with TRBD2 matching 13 bases. Germline CDR1 SGHTA, CDR2 FQGNSA. V shed 5 bases, J shed 0 bases, and the junction held 10 bases outside the gene matches. This CDR3 contains 19 residues. This CDR3 is CASSRGTSGISGSYNEQFF. In nucleotides, the CDR3 is TGTGCCAGCAGCCGCGGGACTAGCGGGATTTCTGGCTCCTACAATGAGCAGTTCTTC.

This clonotype appeared many times. For the CDR3, the DNA is TGTGCCAGCAGCCCCCATTCCGGTGAAGCTTTCTTT. Amino acid sequence: CASSPHSGEAFF. This sequence joins TRBV27 and TRBJ1-1; D remains ambiguous. The V and J ends lost 6 bases and 7 bases respectively, with 12 bases between them. CDR3 length: 12 amino acids. In germline, CDR1 is MNHEY, CDR2 SMNVEV (reference sequence).

The chain carries TRBV11-1 and TRBJ2-7; 7 nucleotides match TRBD2. Trimming took 4 bases from V and 6 from J; bases not matched to a gene: 9. CDR3 length equals 14 residues. Germline V CDR1 and CDR2: SGHAT, FQDESV (reference sequence). The CDR3 region is CASSSALAICEQYF. CDR3 nucleotide sequence: TGTGCCAGCAGCTCCGCACTAGCGATCTGCGAGCAGTACTTC.

This chain joins TRBV7-6 and TRBJ1-4; 7 bases align to TRBD1. In germline, CDR1 is SGHVS, CDR2 FNYEAQ. The J segment lost 5 bases and the V segment lost 1 base, leaving 4 bases of the junction unmatched. There are 15 residues in the CDR3. CDR3 DNA sequence: TGTGCCAGCAGCTTAGGCGGGACAGAAAATGAAAAACTGTTTTTT. This gives the protein CASSLGGTENEKLFF.

This clonotype was observed many times. This chain links TRBV18 with TRBJ1-5; unclear D gene. The CDR3 length is 13 residues. Trimming cost V 1 base and J 3 bases, with 4 bases left between them. The germline CDR1 and CDR2 sequences are KGHSH and LQKENI. This chain's CDR3 is CASSPHSNQPQHF. The CDR3 DNA is TGTGCCAGCTCACCACACTCCAATCAGCCCCAGCATTTT.

The rearrangement links TRBV19 to TRBJ1-5, with TRBD1 matching over 7 bases. The germline V gene encodes CDR1 LNHDA and CDR2 SQIVND (reference sequence). V was clipped by 7 bases and J by 2 bases; unmatched bases: 2. The CDR3 totals 13 residues. DNA of the CDR3: TGTGCCAGTATGGGGACAGGCAATCAGCCCCAGCATTTT. Protein: CASMGTGNQPQHF.

This clonotype occurred many times. The rearrangement uses TRBV2 and TRBJ1-2; no clear D gene. The length of the CDR3 is 14 residues. Germline CDR1 reads SNHLY; CDR2 reads FYNNEI. V gave up 7 bases and J gave up 7 bases, with 19 bases separating them. This chain's CDR3 is CASNPPQDLGGYTF. DNA for the CDR3: TGTGCCAGCAACCCCCCGCAGGACCTCGGTGGCTACACCTTC.